This record looks at one T cell receptor beta chain sequence and its context. Sample time point: peripheral blood 6 weeks after treatment start. The sample belongs to a study of PD-L1 blockade in urothelial cancer. About the study: Patients had been given 0 to 3 earlier chemotherapy regimens.

Clones were read by immunoSEQ multiplex PCR, and TCRdb kept only the in-frame ones, dropping some. There are 40,000 to 55,000 clones in the sample; roughly 86% occur only once, and less than 11% lies in the top ten. Trimming pared 3 bases from V and 6 bases from J, leaving 13 bases between. The germline CDR1 and CDR2 sequences are SGHRS and YFSETQ. This CDR3 is 15 amino acids long. This material consisted of PBMCs, taken around atezolizumab (anti-PD-L1) treatment. The clonotype was recovered from a man in his fifties or sixties with urothelial cancer. The chain has TRBV5-1 and TRBJ1-6; no clear D. In DNA, the CDR3 is TGCGCCAGCAGCTCGCAGACTGGGAGTAATTCACCCCTCCACTTT. Encoded protein: CASSSQTGSNSPLHF.